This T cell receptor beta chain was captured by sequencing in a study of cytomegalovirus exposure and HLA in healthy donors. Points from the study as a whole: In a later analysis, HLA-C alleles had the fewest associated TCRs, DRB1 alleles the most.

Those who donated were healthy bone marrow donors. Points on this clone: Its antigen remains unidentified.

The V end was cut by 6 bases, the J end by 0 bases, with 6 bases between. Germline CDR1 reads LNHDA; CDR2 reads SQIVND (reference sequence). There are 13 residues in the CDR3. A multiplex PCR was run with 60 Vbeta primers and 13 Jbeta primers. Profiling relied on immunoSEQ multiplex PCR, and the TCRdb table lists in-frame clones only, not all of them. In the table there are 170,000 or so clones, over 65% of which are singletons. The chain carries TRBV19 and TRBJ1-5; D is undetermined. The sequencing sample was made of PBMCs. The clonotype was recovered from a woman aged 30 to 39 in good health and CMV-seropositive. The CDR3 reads CASRQSSNQPQHF. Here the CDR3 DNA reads TGTGCCAGTAGGCAGTCTAGCAATCAGCCCCAGCATTTT.